These 15 T cell receptor beta chains were sequenced from one sample in a study of blood T cell repertoires in COVID-19. The assay was immunoSEQ multiplex PCR, and TCRdb's table has in-frame clones only and misses some. The sample records around 330,000 clones, more than 75% being singletons. Sequencing was carried out using peripheral blood. These TCRs come from a woman aged 50 to 65 with active or convalescent COVID-19.

This chain connects TRBV19 to TRBJ1-5; no reliable D call. Trimming left V 5 bases short and J 9 bases short, with 11 bases between. The CDR3 sequence is 12 residues long. Germline CDR1 is LNHDA and CDR2 is SQIVND (reference sequence). The chain's CDR3 is CASSQVNTPQHF. The CDR3 DNA sequence: TGTGCCAGTAGTCAGGTTAACACGCCCCAGCATTTT.

The genes are TRBV19 and TRBJ2-2; the D is unclear. Trimming took off 1 base at V and 7 bases at J, with 16 bases between the two ends. The CDR3 runs to 16 residues. Germline values: CDR1 LNHDA, CDR2 SQIVND (reference sequence). The CDR3 region is CASSIVFGLTGGELFF. The DNA of the CDR3 is TGTGCCAGTAGTATAGTCTTTGGATTAACGGGCGGGGAGCTGTTTTTT.

The chain joins TRBV29-1 to TRBJ2-3; no firm D call. Per germline, CDR1 SQVTM and CDR2 ANQGSEA. Trimming left V 3 bases short and J 3 bases short, with 4 bases between. The CDR3 spans 11 residues. This chain's CDR3 is CSVDQTDTQYF. In DNA form, the CDR3 reads TGCAGCGTTGATCAGACAGATACGCAGTATTTT.

The chain carries TRBV30 and TRBJ1-3; D gene unclear. This CDR3 is built from 14 residues. The germline V gene encodes CDR1 GTSNPN and CDR2 SVGIG (reference sequence). The V gene lost 2 bases and the J gene lost 0 bases, with 8 bases spanning the gap. CDR3 region: CAWSQRISGNTIYF. In DNA, the CDR3 is TGTGCCTGGAGTCAGCGAATCTCTGGAAACACCATATATTTT.

CDR3 in amino acids: CASSLAQGVGQPQHF. DNA of the CDR3: TGTGCCAGCAGCTTAGCACAGGGGGTGGGCCAGCCCCAGCATTTT. V usage is TRBV7-2 and J usage is TRBJ1-5; 8 bases map to TRBD1. The junction had 5 bases not matched to a gene; V was cut back by 0 bases and J by 7 bases. The V gene's germline CDR1 is SGHTA and CDR2 FQGNSA. This CDR3 region has 15 residues.

The chain links TRBV28 to TRBJ1-2; 8 nucleotides agree with TRBD1. Germline CDR1 is MDHEN and CDR2 is SYDVKM. The CDR3 consists of 19 residues. J was trimmed by 3 bases and V by 6 bases; bases with no gene match: 21. In DNA, the CDR3 is TGTGCCAGCAGGCGGTCAAGATTGAAAGGACAGGGCCACCACTATGGCTACACCTTC. Its translation is CASRRSRLKGQGHHYGYTF.

V gene TRBV21-1 combines with J gene TRBJ2-1; TRBD2, the table's D call, lacks a check against the DNA. TRBV21-1 is a documented pseudogene. This CDR3 is built from 16 residues. CDR3 loop: CASSNLNSGSRDEQFF. The CDR3 DNA reads as TGTGCCAGCAGCAACTTGAATTCCGGGAGCCGGGATGAGCAGTTCTTC.

This clone has just one count. This chain joins TRBV6-6 and TRBJ2-2, with D perhaps matching TRBD2 (6 bases). Germline CDR1 and CDR2: MNHNY and SVGAGI (reference sequence). Trimming removed 6 bases at V and 2 bases at J, with 13 bases between. This CDR3 spans 15 amino acids. The CDR3 is CASSPGRGNTGELFF. The CDR3 DNA reads TGTGCCAGCAGCCCGGGGCGGGGTAACACCGGGGAGCTGTTTTTT.

The chain is built from TRBV5-1 and TRBJ2-3; D gene ambiguous. There are 15 residues in the CDR3. CDR1 and CDR2 from the germline V gene are SGHRS and YFSETQ. V was trimmed by 2 bases and J by 0 bases, leaving 10 bases between them. The CDR3 nucleotides read TGCGCCAGCAGCTTCGCCCTGGCTAGCACAGATACGCAGTATTTT. As protein: CASSFALASTDTQYF. Using reference TRBV5-1 and TRBJ2-3 for the parts outside the CDR3, the full variable domain is KAGVTQTPRYLIKTRGQQVTLSCSPISGHRSVSWYQQTPGQGLQFLFEYFSETQRNKGNFPGRFSGRQFSNSRSEMNVSTLELGDSALYLCASSFALASTDTQYFGPGTRLTVL.

The rearrangement joins TRBV7-2 to TRBJ2-5; TRBD2 might be the D (5 bases). V lost 5 bases and J 4 bases, leaving 20 bases between the germline ends. The CDR3 has 16 residues. Per germline, CDR1 SGHTA and CDR2 FQGNSA. The CDR3 here is CASSQSGRLEGETQYF. The CDR3 DNA follows: TGTGCCAGCAGCCAGTCGGGCAGGCTCGAGGGAGAGACCCAGTACTTC.

In nucleotides, the CDR3 is TGTGCCACCAGCAGAGAAGGGGCAGTCAAGGCCTCTTTCAATTCACCCCTCCACTTT. It is translated as CATSREGAVKASFNSPLHF. The rearrangement links TRBV15 to TRBJ1-6, with D perhaps TRBD1 (5 bases). Trimming left V 0 bases short and J 7 bases short, with 22 bases between. The CDR3 sequence is 19 residues long. CDR1 and CDR2 (germline): LNHNV, YYDKDF (reference sequence).

The gene calls are TRBV29-1 and TRBJ1-2, with D tentatively TRBD1 (6 bases). Per the germline V gene, CDR1 is SQVTM and CDR2 is ANQGSEA. V shed 6 bases and J shed 1 base, with 12 bases lying between them. The CDR3 consists of 13 residues. The CDR3, as DNA: TGCAGCGTGGCGACAGGAATTAACTATGGCTACACCTTC. Residues: CSVATGINYGYTF.

V gene TRBV5-4 combines with J gene TRBJ2-1; 8 bases are shared with TRBD1. Germline-derived CDR1 and CDR2 are SGHNT and YYREEE (reference sequence). V shed 6 bases, J shed 8 bases, and the junction held 7 bases outside the gene matches. This CDR3 region has 13 residues. The DNA of the CDR3 is TGTGCCAGCACCAGGACAGGGTTGTATGAGCAGTTCTTC. It yields the protein CASTRTGLYEQFF.

This sequence joins TRBV5-1 and TRBJ2-3; D is uncertain. V dropped 4 bases and J dropped 2 bases, with 11 bases sitting between them. Germline CDR1 and CDR2: SGHRS and YFSETQ. The CDR3 loop spans 14 amino acids. Here the CDR3 DNA reads TGCGCCAGCAGCCGCTTACAGTACACAGATACGCAGTATTTT. This sequence encodes CASSRLQYTDTQYF. Looking up the rest from reference TRBV5-1 and TRBJ2-3 gives the full variable domain: KAGVTQTPRYLIKTRGQQVTLSCSPISGHRSVSWYQQTPGQGLQFLFEYFSETQRNKGNFPGRFSGRQFSNSRSEMNVSTLELGDSALYLCASSRLQYTDTQYFGPGTRLTVL.

The J gene is TRBJ2-2, the V gene TRBV12-5; D possibly corresponds to TRBD1 (6 bases). Germline CDR1 reads LGHNT; CDR2 reads FRNRAP. V was cut by 5 bases and J by 7 bases, with 26 bases left in between. The CDR3 loop spans 18 amino acids. The CDR3 loop is CASGPGDGQGTKVGELFF. In DNA form, the CDR3 reads TGTGCTAGTGGTCCCGGCGACGGGCAGGGGACCAAAGTCGGGGAGCTGTTTTTT.